The present entry profiles one T cell receptor (beta chain) with its context. Reasons for excluding patients were uncontrolled infection, other autoimmune disease, pregnancy or lactation. Researchers took RNA transcripts and amplified the TCR beta CDR3 regions from them. The study used the HTBI primer set for a first-round RT-PCR of the TCR CDR3. TCRdb used MiXCR to reprocess the multiplex PCR reads, holding one entry per CDR3 protein. This table has approximately 500,000 distinct CDR3 sequences, around 42% appearing once. The record originates from a study of T cells in Graves' hyperthyroidism and ophthalmopathy. The V gene's germline CDR1 is SNHLY and CDR2 FYNNEI. V lost 10 bases, J lost 5 bases, and 14 bases lay in between. CDR3 length equals 13 residues.

Source material: peripheral blood or thyroid tissue (not recorded which). This chain connects TRBV2 to TRBJ1-4; D uncertain. The sequence was collected from a young woman with Graves' hyperthyroidism. The CDR3, as DNA: TGTGCCACCGGGGAGGGCGGAAATGAAAAACTGTTTTTT. Amino acid sequence: CATGEGGNEKLFF.